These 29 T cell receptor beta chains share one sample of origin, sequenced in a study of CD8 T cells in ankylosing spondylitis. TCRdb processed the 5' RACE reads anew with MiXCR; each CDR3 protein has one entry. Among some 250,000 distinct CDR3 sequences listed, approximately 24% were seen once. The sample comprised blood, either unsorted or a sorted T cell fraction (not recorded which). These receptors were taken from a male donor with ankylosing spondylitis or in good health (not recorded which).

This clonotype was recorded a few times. For the CDR3, the DNA is TGCGCCAGCAGCCAAGCAGCGGGGGGCGGGACCCCAGATACGCAGTATTTT. Protein product: CASSQAAGGGTPDTQYF. V usage is TRBV4-1 and J usage is TRBJ2-3; 9 bases fit TRBD2. V lost 1 base and J lost 4; bases outside the gene matches: 9. From germline, CDR1 is MGHRA and CDR2 YSYEKL. The CDR3 sequence is 17 residues long.

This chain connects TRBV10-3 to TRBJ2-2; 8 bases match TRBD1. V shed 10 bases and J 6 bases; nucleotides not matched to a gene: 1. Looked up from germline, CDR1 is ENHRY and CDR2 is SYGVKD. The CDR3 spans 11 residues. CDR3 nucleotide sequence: TGTGCCACGGGACAGGCCGGGGAGCTGTTTTTT. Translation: CATGQAGELFF.

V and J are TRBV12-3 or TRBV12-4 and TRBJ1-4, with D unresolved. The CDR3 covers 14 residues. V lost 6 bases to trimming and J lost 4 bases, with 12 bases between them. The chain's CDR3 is CASSEPTINEKLFF. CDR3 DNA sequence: TGTGCCAGCAGCGAGCCAACAATTAATGAAAAACTGTTTTTT.

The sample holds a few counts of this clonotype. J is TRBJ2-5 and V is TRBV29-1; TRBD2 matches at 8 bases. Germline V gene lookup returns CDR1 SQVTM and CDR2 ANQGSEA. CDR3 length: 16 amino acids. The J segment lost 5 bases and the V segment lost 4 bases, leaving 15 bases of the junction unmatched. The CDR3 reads CSVARLAGRPTETQYF. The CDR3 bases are TGCAGCGTTGCCCGGCTAGCGGGTCGACCCACGGAGACCCAGTACTTC.

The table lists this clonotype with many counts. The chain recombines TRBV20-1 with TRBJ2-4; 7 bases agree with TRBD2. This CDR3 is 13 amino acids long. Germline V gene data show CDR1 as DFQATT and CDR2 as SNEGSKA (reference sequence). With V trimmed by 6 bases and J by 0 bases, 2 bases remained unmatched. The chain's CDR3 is CSAREVAKNIQYF. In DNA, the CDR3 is TGCAGTGCCCGGGAGGTAGCCAAAAACATTCAGTACTTC.

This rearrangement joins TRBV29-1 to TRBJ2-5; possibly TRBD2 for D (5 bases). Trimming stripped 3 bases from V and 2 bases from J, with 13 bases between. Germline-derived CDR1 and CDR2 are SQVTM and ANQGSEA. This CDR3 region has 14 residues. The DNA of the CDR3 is TGCAGCGTTGAGGGCAACAGACTACAAGAGACCCAGTACTTC. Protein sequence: CSVEGNRLQETQYF.

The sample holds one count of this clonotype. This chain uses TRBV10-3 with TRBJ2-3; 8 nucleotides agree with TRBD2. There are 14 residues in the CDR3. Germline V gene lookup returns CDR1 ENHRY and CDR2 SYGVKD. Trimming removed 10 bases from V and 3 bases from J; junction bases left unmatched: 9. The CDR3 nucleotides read TGTGCCACCCGAGCGGGGGTATCGACAGATACGCAGTATTTT. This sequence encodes CATRAGVSTDTQYF.

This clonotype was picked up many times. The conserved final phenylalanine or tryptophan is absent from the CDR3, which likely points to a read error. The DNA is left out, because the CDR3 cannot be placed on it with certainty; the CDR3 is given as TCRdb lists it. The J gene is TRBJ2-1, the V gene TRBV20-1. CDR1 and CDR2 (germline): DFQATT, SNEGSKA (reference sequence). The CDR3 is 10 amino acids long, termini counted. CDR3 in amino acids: CSASEATVCL.

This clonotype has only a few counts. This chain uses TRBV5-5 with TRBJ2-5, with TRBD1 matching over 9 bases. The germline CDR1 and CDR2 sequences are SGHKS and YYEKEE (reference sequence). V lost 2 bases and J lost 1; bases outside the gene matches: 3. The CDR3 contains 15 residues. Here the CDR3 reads CASSFWTGVQETQYF. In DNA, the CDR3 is TGTGCCAGCAGCTTCTGGACAGGGGTCCAAGAGACCCAGTACTTC.

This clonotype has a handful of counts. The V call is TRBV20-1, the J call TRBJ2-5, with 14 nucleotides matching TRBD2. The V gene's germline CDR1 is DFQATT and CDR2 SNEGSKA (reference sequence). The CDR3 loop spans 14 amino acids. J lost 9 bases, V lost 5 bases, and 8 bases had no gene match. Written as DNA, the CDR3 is TGCAGTGCTGTCGGACTAGCGGGGGGCTCGGCCCAGTACTTC. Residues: CSAVGLAGGSAQYF.

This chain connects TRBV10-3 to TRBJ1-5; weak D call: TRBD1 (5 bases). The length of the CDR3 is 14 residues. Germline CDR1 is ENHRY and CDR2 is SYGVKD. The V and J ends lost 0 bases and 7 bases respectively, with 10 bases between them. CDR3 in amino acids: CAISESGGGQPQHF. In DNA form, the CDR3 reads TGTGCCATCAGTGAGTCGGGGGGAGGGCAGCCCCAGCATTTT.

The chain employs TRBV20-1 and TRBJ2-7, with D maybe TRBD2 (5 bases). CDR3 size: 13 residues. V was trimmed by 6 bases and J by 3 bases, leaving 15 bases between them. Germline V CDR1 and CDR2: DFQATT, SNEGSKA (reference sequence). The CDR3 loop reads CSAPGLHDYEQYF. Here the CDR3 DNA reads TGCAGTGCCCCAGGACTGCACGACTACGAGCAGTACTTC.

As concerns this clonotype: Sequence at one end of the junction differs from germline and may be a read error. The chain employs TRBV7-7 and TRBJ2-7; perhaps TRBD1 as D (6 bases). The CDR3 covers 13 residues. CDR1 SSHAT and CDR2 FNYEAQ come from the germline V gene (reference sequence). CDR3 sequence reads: CASSLGRGHEQYF. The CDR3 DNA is TGTGCTAGCAGCTTAGGCAGGGGCCACGAGCAGTACTTC.

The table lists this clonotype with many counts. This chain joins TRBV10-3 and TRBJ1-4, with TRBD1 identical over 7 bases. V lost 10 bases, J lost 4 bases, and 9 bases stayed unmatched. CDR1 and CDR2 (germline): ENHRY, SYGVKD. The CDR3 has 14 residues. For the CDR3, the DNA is TGTGCCACAAAAACAGGGGCCGGTAATGAAAAACTGTTTTTT. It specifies CATKTGAGNEKLFF.

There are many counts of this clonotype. The CDR3 nucleotides are TGCGCCAGCAGACTACTAGCGGGGGAGGGCGAGCAGTACTTC. It encodes CASRLLAGEGEQYF. The chain couples TRBV5-1 to TRBJ2-7; 11 bases fit TRBD2. The CDR3 contains 14 residues. Germline V gene data show CDR1 as SGHRS and CDR2 as YFSETQ. Trimming at V came to 5 bases and at J to 6 bases, leaving 7 bases not matched to a gene.

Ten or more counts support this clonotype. The CDR3, as DNA: TGTGCCAGCAGTTCTCCGGACCGATACAATGAGCAGTTCTTC. Protein product: CASSSPDRYNEQFF. The chain has TRBV27 and TRBJ2-1; no clear D gene. Germline V gives CDR1 MNHEY, CDR2 SMNVEV (reference sequence). This CDR3 region has 14 residues. V gave up 4 bases and J gave up 4 bases, with 11 bases separating them.

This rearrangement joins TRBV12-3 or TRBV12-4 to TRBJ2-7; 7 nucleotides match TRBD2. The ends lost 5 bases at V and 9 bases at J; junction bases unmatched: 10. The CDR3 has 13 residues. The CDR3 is CASSPREALGQYF. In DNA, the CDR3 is TGTGCCAGCAGTCCCCGGGAGGCACTGGGGCAGTACTTC.

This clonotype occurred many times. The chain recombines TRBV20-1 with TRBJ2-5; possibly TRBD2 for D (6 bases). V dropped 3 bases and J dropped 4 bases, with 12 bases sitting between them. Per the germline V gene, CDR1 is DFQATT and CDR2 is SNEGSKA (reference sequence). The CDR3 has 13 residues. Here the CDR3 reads CSASRVGGETQYF. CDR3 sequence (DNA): TGCAGTGCTAGTCGGGTCGGGGGAGAGACCCAGTACTTC.

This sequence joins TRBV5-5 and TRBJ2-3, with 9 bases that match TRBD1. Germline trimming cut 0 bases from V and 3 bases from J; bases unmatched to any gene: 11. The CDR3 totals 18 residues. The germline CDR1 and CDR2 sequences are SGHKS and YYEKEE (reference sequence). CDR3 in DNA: TGTGCCAGCAGCTTGGTCCGAGGACAGGGGCTTTGGACAGATACGCAGTATTTT. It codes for CASSLVRGQGLWTDTQYF.

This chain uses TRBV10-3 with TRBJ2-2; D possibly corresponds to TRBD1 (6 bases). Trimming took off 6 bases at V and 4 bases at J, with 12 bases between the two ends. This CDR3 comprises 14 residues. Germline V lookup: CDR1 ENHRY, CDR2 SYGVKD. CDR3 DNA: TGTGCCATCAGACAGGGTTTAGGCACCGGGGAGCTGTTTTTT. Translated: CAIRQGLGTGELFF.

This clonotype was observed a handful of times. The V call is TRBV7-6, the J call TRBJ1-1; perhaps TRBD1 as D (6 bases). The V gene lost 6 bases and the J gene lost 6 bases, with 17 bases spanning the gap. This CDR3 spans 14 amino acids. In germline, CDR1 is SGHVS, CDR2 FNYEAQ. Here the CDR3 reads CASRSWGAGAEAFF. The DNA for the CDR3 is TGTGCCAGCAGGTCCTGGGGGGCCGGGGCTGAAGCTTTCTTT.

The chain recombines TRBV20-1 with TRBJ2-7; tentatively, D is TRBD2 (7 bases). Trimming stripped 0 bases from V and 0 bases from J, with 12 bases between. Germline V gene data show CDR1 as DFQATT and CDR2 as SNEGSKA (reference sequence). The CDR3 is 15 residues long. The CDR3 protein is CSARDWGGASYEQYF. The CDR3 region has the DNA TGCAGTGCTAGAGATTGGGGGGGGGCCTCCTACGAGCAGTACTTC.

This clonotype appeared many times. CDR3 residues: CSARAEVVQPQHF. In nucleotides, the CDR3 is TGCAGTGCCAGGGCTGAGGTGGTTCAGCCCCAGCATTTT. V gene TRBV20-1 combines with J gene TRBJ1-5, with D possibly TRBD1 on 5 matching bases. This CDR3 is 13 amino acids long. Trimming removed 6 bases at V and 6 bases at J, with 15 bases between. The germline V gene encodes CDR1 DFQATT and CDR2 SNEGSKA (reference sequence).

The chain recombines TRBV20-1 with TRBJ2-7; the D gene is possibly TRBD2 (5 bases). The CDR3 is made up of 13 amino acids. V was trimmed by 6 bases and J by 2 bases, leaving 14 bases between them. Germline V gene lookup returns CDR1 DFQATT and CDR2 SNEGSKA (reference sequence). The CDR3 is CSAISGITYEQYF. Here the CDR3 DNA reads TGCAGTGCCATCTCCGGGATAACCTACGAGCAGTACTTC.

CDR3 sequence (DNA): TGTGCCAGCAGCTCGACAGGGCGAGATGGCTACACCTTC. Encoded protein: CASSSTGRDGYTF. The chain carries TRBV7-3 and TRBJ1-2; 7 nucleotides align to TRBD1. J was trimmed by 6 bases and V by 4 bases; bases with no gene match: 5. The CDR3 spans 13 residues. CDR1 SGHTA and CDR2 FQGTGA come from the germline V gene.

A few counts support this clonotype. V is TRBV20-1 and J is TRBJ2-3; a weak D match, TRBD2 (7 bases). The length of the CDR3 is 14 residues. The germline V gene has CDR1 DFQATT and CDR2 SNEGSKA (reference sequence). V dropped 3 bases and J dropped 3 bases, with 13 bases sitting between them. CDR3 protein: CSASRGEGTDTQYF. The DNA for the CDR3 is TGCAGTGCTAGTAGGGGGGAGGGGACAGATACGCAGTATTTT.

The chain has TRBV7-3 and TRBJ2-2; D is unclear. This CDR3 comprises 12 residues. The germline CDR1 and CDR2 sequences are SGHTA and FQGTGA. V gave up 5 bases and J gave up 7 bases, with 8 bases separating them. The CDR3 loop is CASSRESGELFF. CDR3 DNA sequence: TGTGCCAGCAGCCGAGAGAGCGGGGAGCTGTTTTTT. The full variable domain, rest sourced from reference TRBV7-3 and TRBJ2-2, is GAGVSQTPSNKVTEKGKYVELRCDPISGHTALYWYRQSLGQGPEFLIYFQGTGAADDSGLPNDRFFAVRPEGSVSTLKIQRTERGDSAVYLCASSRESGELFFGEGSRLTVL.

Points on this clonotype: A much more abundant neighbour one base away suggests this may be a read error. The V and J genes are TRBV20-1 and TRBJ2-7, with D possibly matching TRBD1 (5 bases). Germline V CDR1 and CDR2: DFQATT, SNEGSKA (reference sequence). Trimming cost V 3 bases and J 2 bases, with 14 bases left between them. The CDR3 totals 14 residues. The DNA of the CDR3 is TGCAGTGCTAGCCTTACAGGCCCTGCCTACGAGCAGTACTTC. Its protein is CSASLTGPAYEQYF.

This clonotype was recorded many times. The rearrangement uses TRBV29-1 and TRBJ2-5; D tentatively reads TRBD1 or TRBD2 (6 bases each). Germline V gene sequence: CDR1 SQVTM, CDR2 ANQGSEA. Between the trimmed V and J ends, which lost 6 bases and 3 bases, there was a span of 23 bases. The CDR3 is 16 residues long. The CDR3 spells CSVNGGPHLKKETQYF. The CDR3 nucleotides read TGCAGCGTCAACGGGGGCCCTCACCTAAAGAAAGAGACCCAGTACTTC.